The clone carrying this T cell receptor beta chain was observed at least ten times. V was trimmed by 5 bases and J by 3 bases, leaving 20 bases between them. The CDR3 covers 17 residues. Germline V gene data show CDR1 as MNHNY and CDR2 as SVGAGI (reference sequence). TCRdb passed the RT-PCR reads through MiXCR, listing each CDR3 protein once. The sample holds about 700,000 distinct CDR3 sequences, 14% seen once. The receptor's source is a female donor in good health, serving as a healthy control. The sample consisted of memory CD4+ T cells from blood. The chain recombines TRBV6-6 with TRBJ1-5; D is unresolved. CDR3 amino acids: CASSPLSLGVSNQPQHF. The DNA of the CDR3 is TGTGCCAGCAGTCCGTTGTCCCTGGGAGTCTCCAATCAGCCCCAGCATTTT.